This TCR beta chain was sequenced in a study of T cells in tuberculosis. Germline assignment: CDR1 MNHEY and CDR2 SMNVEV (reference sequence). Trimming took 6 bases from V and 2 from J, leaving 22 bases between them. The CDR3 consists of 18 residues. TCRdb's table, derived via immunoSEQ multiplex PCR, lists solely in-frame clones and lacks some. Of roughly 45,000 clones in the sample, around 94% were seen once. This receptor was taken from a donor aged 10-29 years with latent tuberculosis or without tuberculosis infection. Some clones in this sample may be carry-over from other donors' samples. The V and J genes are TRBV27 and TRBJ1-4; maybe TRBD1 (6 bases). Sequencing was performed on PBMCs. CDR3 nucleotide sequence: TGTGCCAGCAGACCCAAGCGGGGGGCGAGCAATACTAATGAAAAACTGTTTTTT. Protein: CASRPKRGASNTNEKLFF.